The 28 T cell receptor beta chains listed next were all sequenced from one sample in a study of TET2 disruption in CD19-targeted CAR T cells. Which antigens these TCRs recognize remains unknown. Profiled with immunoSEQ multiplex PCR; TCRdb holds only in-frame clones, not every one. The sample table sets out 25,000 or so clones. Treatment indicated: autologous CTL019 cells: CD19 CAR with 4-1BB and CD3 zeta domains. This sample comprised CD8- CAR+ T cells sorted from cultured blood T cells, obtained for CD19 CAR T cell therapy. The subset is: CD8-negative CAR-positive T cells from the infusion product. The receptor set was obtained from a man aged 65-85 years with chronic lymphocytic leukemia.

This clone is classed as medium-sized by frequency. Coverage ceases 3 residues before the CDR3 finishes, and the germline J gene fills in the end. The chain is built from TRBV12-3 or TRBV12-4 and TRBJ1-2, with D possibly TRBD1 on 5 matching bases. V shed 3 bases and J shed 4 bases, with 12 bases lying between them. The CDR3 spans 14 residues. The CDR3 bases that were read are TGTGCCAGCAGTTTCGGGGGTATGGGCTATGGC. Residues: CASSFGGMGYG. The entire CDR3 reads CASSFGGMGYGYTF.

To note about this clone: A read error may produce the germline difference seen at one junction end. The DNA ends 3 residues before the CDR3 does, and the rest of the CDR3 is filled in from the germline J gene. The sample contains more than one DNA sequence encoding this CDR3. The genes are TRBV5-4 and TRBJ1-2; 7 nucleotides match TRBD1. The V gene's germline CDR1 is SGHNT and CDR2 YYREEE (reference sequence). The CDR3 loop spans 16 amino acids. The CDR3 bases that were read are TGTGCCAGCAGCTTGGCCACAGGGGACTCCAACTATGGA. It codes for CASSLATGDSNYG. The whole CDR3 sequence reads CASSLATGDSNYGYTF.

In regard to this clone: The CDR3 end falls 3 residues outside the read, so it is completed with the germline J gene. The V and J genes are TRBV12-3 or TRBV12-4 and TRBJ2-2; D perhaps matches TRBD1 (6 bases). V lost 6 bases and J lost 4, with 9 bases in between. CDR3 size: 13 residues. CDR3 DNA (partial): TGTGCCAGCAGGGGGGCGGGCACCGGGGAG. As protein: CASRGAGTGE. The entire CDR3 is CASRGAGTGELFF.

On this clone itself: From the germline J gene comes the end of the CDR3, since the read stops 3 residues before it. This chain uses TRBV28 with TRBJ2-4, with D perhaps TRBD1 (6 bases). The ends were cut back, 8 bases at V and 0 bases at J, with 11 bases in the middle. The germline gives CDR1 MDHEN, CDR2 SYDVKM. The CDR3 covers 14 residues. The sequenced CDR3 bases are TGTGCCAGCGAGGGGGACCCAGCCAAAAACATT. This encodes CASEGDPAKNI. The whole CDR3 protein reads CASEGDPAKNIQYF. The complete variable domain, with remaining parts taken from reference TRBV28 and TRBJ2-4, reads DVKVTQSSRYLVKRTGEKVFLECVQDMDHENMFWYRQDPGLGLRLIYFSYDVKMKEKGDIPEGYSVSREKKERFSLILESASTNQTSMYLCASEGDPAKNIQYFGAGTRLSVL.

Concerning this clone: The sequence runs out 3 residues before the end of the CDR3; the remainder is reconstructed from the germline J gene. The rearrangement uses TRBV10-2 and TRBJ1-5, with a weak D call TRBD1 (5 bases). Germline CDR1 and CDR2: WSHSY and SAAADI. This CDR3 is built from 15 residues. V gave up 7 bases and J gave up 0 bases, with 13 bases separating them. CDR3 DNA (partial): TGCGCCAGCAACTCGGACGGACATAGCAATCAGCCC. Its protein product is CASNSDGHSNQP. The CDR3 in full is CASNSDGHSNQPQHF.

This clone is labeled medium-sized (0.01 to 0.1%) based on frequency. The CDR3 end lies 3 residues beyond the end of the read and is filled in from the germline J gene. The chain links TRBV29-1 to TRBJ2-5; 7 bases line up with TRBD1. V shed 7 bases and J 3 bases; nucleotides not matched to a gene: 11. The CDR3 extends over 14 amino acids. The germline V gene encodes CDR1 SQVTM and CDR2 ANQGSEA. The CDR3 loop reads CSGGDRDRKETQYF. CDR3 bases read: TGCAGCGGGGGAGACCGGGACAGAAAAGAGACC.

Points on this clone: The DNA ends 3 residues before the CDR3 does, and the rest of the CDR3 is filled in from the germline J gene. The chain recombines TRBV20-1 with TRBJ2-3; 9 bases align to TRBD1. V shed 4 bases and J 2 bases; nucleotides not matched to a gene: 7. Germline V gene lookup returns CDR1 DFQATT and CDR2 SNEGSKA (reference sequence). The CDR3 extends over 15 amino acids. The CDR3 spells CSAIVQGANTDTQYF. The CDR3 bases that were read are TGCAGTGCTATAGTACAGGGGGCGAACACAGATACG.

On this clone itself: Read data end 3 residues before the CDR3 end; the end is taken from the germline J gene. The J gene is TRBJ1-1, the V gene TRBV19; 7 bases are a match to TRBD1. The germline gives CDR1 LNHDA, CDR2 SQIVND (reference sequence). The CDR3 loop spans 12 amino acids. V shed 4 bases, J shed 7 bases, and the junction held 3 bases outside the gene matches. The CDR3 reads CASSKQGIEAFF. CDR3 DNA, as far as it was read: TGTGCCAGTAGTAAACAGGGGATTGAA.

Points on this clone: The sequenced fragment ends 3 residues before the CDR3 boundary, so the rest is inferred from the germline J gene. The chain is built from TRBV6-2 or TRBV6-3 and TRBJ2-7, with D perhaps matching TRBD1 (6 bases). The CDR3 is 16 residues long. Germline V gene data show CDR1 as MNHEY and CDR2 as SVGEGT. Deletions cut 4 bases from V and 0 bases from J, with 16 bases between. CDR3 region: CASSSFSRGSSYEQYF. The part of the CDR3 DNA that was read is TGTGCCAGCAGTTCTTTTTCCAGGGGTAGCTCCTACGAG.

About this clone itself: The sequence runs out 3 residues before the end of the CDR3; the remainder is reconstructed from the germline J gene. The chain links TRBV15 to TRBJ2-3; tentatively, D is TRBD1 (6 bases). The V gene lost 2 bases and the J gene lost 4 bases, with 13 bases spanning the gap. This CDR3 spans 15 amino acids. Per the germline V gene, CDR1 is LNHNV and CDR2 is YYDKDF (reference sequence). The CDR3 is CATSRLGQRSDTQYF. The DNA read from the CDR3 is TGTGCCACCAGCAGACTAGGACAGAGGTCAGATACG.

Notes on this clone: A read error may account for a junction end that differs from germline. With the read ending 3 residues before the CDR3 end, the germline J gene is used to fill in that end. This chain joins TRBV7-9 and TRBJ1-2; D is undetermined. CDR3 length: 13 residues. Per germline, CDR1 SEHNR and CDR2 FQNEAQ (reference sequence). This CDR3 is CSSSLRGGYGYTF. The CDR3 bases that were read are TGTTCCAGCAGCTTACGGGGAGGCTATGGT.

Turning to this clone: The read stops 3 residues short of the end of the CDR3; the missing end is completed from the germline J gene. The gene calls are TRBV24-1 and TRBJ2-3, with 7 bases lining up with TRBD2. CDR1 is KGHDR and CDR2 is SFDVKD in the germline V gene. With V trimmed by 10 bases and J by 0 bases, 6 bases remained unmatched. The CDR3 has 14 amino acids. The part of the CDR3 DNA that was read is TGTGCCACTAAAGGAGCGGGAAGCACAGATACG. Translated, it gives CATKGAGSTDT. Given in full, the CDR3 is CATKGAGSTDTQYF.

To note about this clone: The sequence runs out 3 residues before the end of the CDR3; the remainder is reconstructed from the germline J gene. The V gene is TRBV18, the J gene TRBJ1-4, with 10 bases identical to TRBD1. With 4 bases clipped from V and 5 bases from J, the junction kept 1 base outside the gene matches. The V gene's germline CDR1 is KGHSH and CDR2 LQKENI. This CDR3 has 14 amino acids. The DNA read from the CDR3 is TGTGCCAGCTCACTGGGACAGGGGAATGAAAAA. Protein: CASSLGQGNEK. The complete CDR3 protein is CASSLGQGNEKLFF. The variable domain in full, completed from reference TRBV18 and TRBJ1-4, reads NAGVMQNPRHLVRRRGQEARLRCSPMKGHSHVYWYRQLPEEGLKFMVYLQKENIIDESGMPKERFSAEFPKEGPSILRIQQVVRGDSAAYFCASSLGQGNEKLFFGSGTQLSVL.

In regard to this clone: The junction departs from the called germline gene at one end, perhaps through a read error. The missing CDR3 end, 3 residues past where the read stops, is filled in from the germline J gene. This specimen includes other DNA sequences encoding the same CDR3. This chain joins TRBV5-1 and TRBJ1-3, with no clear D. Germline assignment: CDR1 SGHRS and CDR2 YFSETQ. CDR3 size: 14 residues. Incomplete CDR3 DNA: TGCGCCAGCAGCTTGCGTGGGCTTGGAAACACT. It specifies CASSLRGLGNT. The CDR3 in full is CASSLRGLGNTIYF.

Comments on this clone: The CDR3 end is not reached by the read, which stops 3 residues before it; the germline J gene fills it in. The V call is TRBV4-2, the J call TRBJ2-2; 7 positions agree with TRBD2. The V and J ends lost 2 bases and 7 bases, in that order; junction bases with no gene match: 7. CDR3 length equals 15 residues. CDR1 and CDR2 from the germline V gene are LGHNA and YNFKEQ. The CDR3 reads CASSQFTSEGGELFF. The sequenced CDR3 bases are TGTGCCAGCAGCCAATTTACTAGCGAGGGCGGGGAG.

Of note for this clone: The CDR3 end lies 3 residues beyond the end of the read and is filled in from the germline J gene. V gene TRBV12-5 combines with J gene TRBJ2-7; D might be TRBD1 (6 bases). Trimming removed 4 bases at V and 2 bases at J, with 9 bases between. The germline CDR1 and CDR2 sequences are LGHNT and FRNRAP. This CDR3 comprises 13 residues. CDR3 DNA, as far as it was read: TGTGCTAGTGGTTCTGGACAGACCTACGAG. Protein sequence: CASGSGQTYE. The full CDR3 sequence reads CASGSGQTYEQYF. Drawing the rest from reference TRBV12-5 and TRBJ2-7, the complete variable domain is DARVTQTPRHKVTEMGQEVTMRCQPILGHNTVFWYRQTMMQGLELLAYFRNRAPLDDSGMPKDRFSAEMPDATLATLKIQPSEPRDSAVYFCASGSGQTYEQYFGPGTRLTVT.

As to this clone: The read ends 3 residues shy of where the CDR3 ends; the end is completed using the germline J gene. The rearrangement uses TRBV6-2 or TRBV6-3 and TRBJ2-3, with a tentative D call TRBD2 (6 bases). Germline assignment: CDR1 MNHEY and CDR2 SVGEGT. The CDR3 has 15 residues. CDR3 DNA (partial): TGTGCCAGCAGCCGCGGGACTGATTATTATCAGCCG. Its protein product is CASSRGTDYYQP. The whole CDR3 reads CASSRGTDYYQPQYF.

CDR3 bases read: TGTGCCATCAGGGAAGCCGGGACAGGGGGCGAG. Protein sequence: CAIREAGTGGE. The full CDR3 reads CAIREAGTGGEQYF. This chain joins TRBV10-3 and TRBJ2-7; TRBD1 matches at 11 bases. The read terminates 3 residues before the CDR3 end, so the remaining end is supplied by the germline J gene. The ends lost 6 bases at V and 6 bases at J; junction bases unmatched: 7. Germline V gives CDR1 ENHRY, CDR2 SYGVKD. This CDR3 spans 14 amino acids.

On this clone itself: The CDR3 is cut off 3 residues early in the read; its end comes from the germline J gene. This rearrangement joins TRBV20-1 to TRBJ1-4; 9 positions agree with TRBD1. Looked up from germline, CDR1 is DFQATT and CDR2 is SNEGSKA (reference sequence). With 7 bases clipped from V and 5 bases from J, the junction kept 8 bases outside the gene matches. This CDR3 contains 14 residues. The CDR3: CSVLTGGANEKLFF. The covered CDR3 bases are TGCAGTGTTCTTACAGGGGGCGCAAATGAAAAA.

Note on this clone: The CDR3 end falls 3 residues outside the read, so it is completed with the germline J gene. V usage is TRBV2 and J usage is TRBJ1-2; TRBD1 matches at 9 bases. CDR1 and CDR2 from the germline V gene are SNHLY and FYNNEI. The CDR3 length is 15 residues. Incomplete CDR3 DNA: TGTGCCAGCAGTCCCAGGGGACAGGGTGGAGATACC. It encodes CASSPRGQGGDT. In full, the CDR3 is CASSPRGQGGDTYTF.

Comments on this clone: Coverage ceases 3 residues before the CDR3 finishes, and the germline J gene fills in the end. The rearrangement uses TRBV6-2 or TRBV6-3 and TRBJ2-4, with 10 bases matching TRBD1. The CDR3 runs 14 residues. The germline V gene has CDR1 MNHEY and CDR2 SVGEGT. CDR3 bases read: TGTGCCAGCAGTCCGACAGGGGGCGATCAGCCT. It specifies CASSPTGGDQP. The entire CDR3 is CASSPTGGDQPQYF.

Note on this clone: The read terminates 3 residues ahead of where the CDR3 ends, so the germline J gene completes it. This sequence joins TRBV2 and TRBJ2-5; tentative D call: TRBD2 (5 bases). Germline assignment: CDR1 SNHLY and CDR2 FYNNEI. The CDR3 is 12 amino acids. CDR3 sequence: CASSEGRGTQYF. The sequenced part of the CDR3 DNA is TGTGCCAGCAGTGAAGGTCGGGGTACC. The full variable domain, with the rest looked up from reference TRBV2 and TRBJ2-5, is EPEVTQTPSHQVTQMGQEVILRCVPISNHLYFYWYRQILGQKVEFLVSFYNNEISEKSEIFDDQFSVERPDGSNFTLKIRSTKLEDSAMYFCASSEGRGTQYFGPGTRLLVL.

A word on this clone: The read gets to within 3 residues of the CDR3 end, and the germline J gene fills in the rest. V gene TRBV3-1 (or the pseudogene TRBV3-2) combines with J gene TRBJ2-1; TRBD2 matches 8 bases. Germline V lookup: CDR1 LGHDT, CDR2 YNNKEL (reference sequence). V shed 4 bases, J shed 4 bases, and the junction held 9 bases outside the gene matches. The CDR3 is 16 amino acids. The CDR3 reads CASSLDRGGDYNEQFF. CDR3 bases read: TGTGCCAGCAGCCTAGATCGGGGGGGGGATTACAATGAG.

A remark on this clone: Coverage ceases 3 residues before the CDR3 finishes, and the germline J gene fills in the end. The J gene is TRBJ2-7, the V gene TRBV5-4; D may be TRBD1 (6 bases). The CDR3 consists of 15 residues. V lost 3 bases and J 6 bases, leaving 19 bases between the germline ends. Germline CDR1 reads SGHNT; CDR2 reads YYREEE (reference sequence). This chain's CDR3 is CASSYGGGYYSEQYF. CDR3 DNA (partial): TGTGCCAGCAGCTATGGGGGCGGCTACTACTCCGAG.

To note about this clone: Sequencing ends 3 residues short of the CDR3 end; the germline J gene provides the rest. V usage is TRBV7-3 and J usage is TRBJ2-4; perhaps TRBD1 as D (6 bases). CDR1 and CDR2 from the germline V gene are SGHTA and FQGTGA. There are 13 residues in the CDR3. The covered CDR3 bases are TGTGCCAGCAGCGACAGGACGGGATATGGT. It yields the protein CASSDRTGYG. The full CDR3 sequence reads CASSDRTGYGQYF.

Concerning this clone: The missing CDR3 end, 3 residues past where the read stops, is filled in from the germline J gene. This chain joins TRBV11-2 and TRBJ2-5; no firm D call. The V end was cut by 4 bases, the J end by 5 bases, with 8 bases between. This CDR3 region has 12 residues. Germline V gene lookup returns CDR1 SGHAT and CDR2 FQNNGV. The CDR3 bases that were read are TGTGCCAGCAGCTCGCTGCGTGAGACC. It is translated as CASSSLRET. The CDR3 reads in full as CASSSLRETQYF.

In regard to this clone: The read ends 3 residues before the CDR3 terminus; that terminus is restored from the germline J gene. V is TRBV7-3 and J is TRBJ2-2; D perhaps matches TRBD2 (5 bases). Germline CDR1 reads SGHTA; CDR2 reads FQGTGA. This CDR3 has 15 amino acids. Trimming removed 5 bases at V and 5 bases at J, with 15 bases between. CDR3: CASSLRASGTGELFF. The sequenced part of the CDR3 DNA is TGTGCCAGCAGCCTCCGGGCCTCGGGGACCGGGGAG.

Comment on this clone: The sequenced fragment ends 3 residues before the CDR3 boundary, so the rest is inferred from the germline J gene. The V gene is TRBV9, the J gene TRBJ1-2; D is possibly TRBD1 (5 bases). The CDR3 sequence is 14 residues long. Germline lookup yields CDR1 SGDLS and CDR2 YYNGEE. Partial CDR3 DNA: TGTGCCAGCAGCGGAGAGGGACTGGCCGAGGGC. This sequence encodes CASSGEGLAEG. Given in full, the CDR3 is CASSGEGLAEGYTF.